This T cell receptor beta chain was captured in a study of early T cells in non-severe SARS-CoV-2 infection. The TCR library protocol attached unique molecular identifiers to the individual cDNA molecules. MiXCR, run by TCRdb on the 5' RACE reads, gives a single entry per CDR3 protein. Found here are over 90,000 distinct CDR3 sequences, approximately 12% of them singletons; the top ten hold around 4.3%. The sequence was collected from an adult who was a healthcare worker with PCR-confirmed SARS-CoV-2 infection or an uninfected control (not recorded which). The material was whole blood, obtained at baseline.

Written as DNA, the CDR3 is TGCGCCAGCAGCTTGGGCCGTCTAGCGGGGACTAGCACAGATACGCAGTATTTT. This codes for CASSLGRLAGTSTDTQYF. The chain links TRBV5-1 to TRBJ2-3; 9 bases map to TRBD2. The CDR3 is 18 amino acids. Germline-derived CDR1 and CDR2 are SGHRS and YFSETQ. With 0 bases clipped from V and 0 bases from J, the junction kept 8 bases outside the gene matches.